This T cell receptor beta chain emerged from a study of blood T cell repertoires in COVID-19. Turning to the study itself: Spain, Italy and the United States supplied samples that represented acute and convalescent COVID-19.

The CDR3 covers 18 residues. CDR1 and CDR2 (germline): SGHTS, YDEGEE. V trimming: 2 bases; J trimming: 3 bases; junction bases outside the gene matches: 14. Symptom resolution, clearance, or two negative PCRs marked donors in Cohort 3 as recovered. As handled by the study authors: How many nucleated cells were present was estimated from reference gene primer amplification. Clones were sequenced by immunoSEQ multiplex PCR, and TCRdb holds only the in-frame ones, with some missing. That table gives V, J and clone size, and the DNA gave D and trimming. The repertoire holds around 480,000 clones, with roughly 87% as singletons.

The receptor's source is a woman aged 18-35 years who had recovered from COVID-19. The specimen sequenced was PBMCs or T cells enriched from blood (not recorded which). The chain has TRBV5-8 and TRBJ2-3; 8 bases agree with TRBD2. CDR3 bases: TGTGCCAGCAGCTTTAGCGGCGGGGGGACCGCAGGAACAGATACGCAGTATTTT. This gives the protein CASSFSGGGTAGTDTQYF.